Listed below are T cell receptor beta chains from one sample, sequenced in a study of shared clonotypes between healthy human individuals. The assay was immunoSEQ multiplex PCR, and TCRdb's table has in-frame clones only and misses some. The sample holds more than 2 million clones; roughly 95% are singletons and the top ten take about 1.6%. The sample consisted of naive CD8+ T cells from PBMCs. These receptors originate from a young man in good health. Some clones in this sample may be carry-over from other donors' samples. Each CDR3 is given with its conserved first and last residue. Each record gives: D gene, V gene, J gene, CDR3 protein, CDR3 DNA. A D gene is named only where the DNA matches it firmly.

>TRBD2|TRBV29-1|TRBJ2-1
CSVPGGGTSVWKQFF
TGCAGCGTCCCCGGAGGAGGGACTAGCGTTTGGAAGCAGTTCTTC
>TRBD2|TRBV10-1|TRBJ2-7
CASSEFRTSYEQYF
TGCGCCAGCAGTGAGTTCCGGACTAGCTACGAGCAGTACTTC
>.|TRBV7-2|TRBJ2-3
CASSPVALASTDTQYF
TGTGCCAGCAGCCCCGTGGCACTAGCTAGCACAGATACGCAGTATTTT
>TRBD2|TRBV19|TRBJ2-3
CASSPRGLDTDTQYF
TGTGCCAGTAGTCCGAGGGGACTAGACACAGATACGCAGTATTTT
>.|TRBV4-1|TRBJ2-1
CASSHPREKSGNEQFF
TGCGCCAGCAGCCACCCCCGGGAGAAGAGTGGCAATGAGCAGTTCTTC
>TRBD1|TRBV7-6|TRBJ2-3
CASSGRQGGGTDTQYF
TGTGCCAGCAGCGGACGACAGGGTGGAGGCACAGATACGCAGTATTTT
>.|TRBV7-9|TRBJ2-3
CASSWRDSRTSGSRDTQYF
TGTGCCAGCAGCTGGAGGGACAGTCGAACTAGCGGTTCGAGAGATACGCAGTATTTT
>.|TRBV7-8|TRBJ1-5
CASSLTGTLRQPQHF
TGTGCCAGCAGCCTGACCGGGACCCTTAGGCAGCCCCAGCATTTT
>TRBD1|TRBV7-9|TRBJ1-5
CASSFTGGGNQPQHF
TGTGCCAGCAGCTTTACAGGGGGCGGCAATCAGCCCCAGCATTTT
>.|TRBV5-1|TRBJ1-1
CASSPVRSPIEAFF
TGCGCCAGCAGTCCTGTTAGAAGTCCTATTGAAGCTTTCTTT
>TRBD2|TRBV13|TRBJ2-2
CASSWPLGREGTGELFF
TGTGCCAGCAGCTGGCCCCTTGGGCGGGAGGGCACCGGGGAGCTGTTTTTT
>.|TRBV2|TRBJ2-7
CASRTNYGGPDEQYF
TGTGCCAGCAGAACCAATTATGGGGGCCCCGACGAGCAGTACTTC
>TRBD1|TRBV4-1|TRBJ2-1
CASSPSTGAGYEQFF
TGCGCCAGCAGCCCTTCGACAGGGGCTGGGTATGAGCAGTTCTTC
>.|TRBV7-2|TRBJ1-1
CASSFVGAAFF
TGTGCCAGCAGCTTCGTAGGGGCTGCTTTCTTT
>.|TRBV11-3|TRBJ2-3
CASTDPGVDTQYF
TGTGCCAGCACCGATCCGGGGGTGGATACGCAGTATTTT
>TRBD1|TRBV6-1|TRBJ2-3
CASTWTGGVDTQYF
TGTGCCAGCACTTGGACAGGGGGCGTAGATACGCAGTATTTT
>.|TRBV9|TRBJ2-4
CASSVGGDTGLVGNIQYF
TGTGCCAGCAGCGTAGGGGGCGATACGGGACTTGTCGGAAACATTCAGTACTTC
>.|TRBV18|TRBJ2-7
CASSPSASYEQYF
TGTGCCAGCTCACCATCAGCAAGCTACGAGCAGTACTTC
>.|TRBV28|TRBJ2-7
CASSANRWGYEQYF
TGTGCCAGCAGTGCTAATCGTTGGGGTTACGAGCAGTACTTC
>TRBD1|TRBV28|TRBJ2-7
CASSWTGEVPALDEQYF
TGTGCCAGCAGTTGGACAGGGGAGGTCCCCGCTCTGGACGAGCAGTACTTC
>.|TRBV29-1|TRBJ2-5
CSVRGQNQETQYF
TGCAGCGTTCGGGGGCAGAACCAAGAGACCCAGTACTTC
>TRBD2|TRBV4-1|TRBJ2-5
CASSQGGLGGSSETQYF
TGCGCCAGCAGCCAAGGAGGATTGGGGGGGTCAAGCGAGACCCAGTACTTC
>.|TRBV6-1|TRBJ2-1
CASSEEATGDEQFF
TGTGCCAGCAGTGAGGAGGCGACTGGGGATGAGCAGTTCTTC